A single T cell receptor (beta chain) is shown here with its context. Its antigen remains unidentified. This CDR3 region has 13 residues. CDR1 is SGDLS and CDR2 is YYNGEE in the germline V gene. V gave up 3 bases and J gave up 5 bases, with 11 bases separating them. These data come from a study of beta chain features in type 1 diabetes. The sequenced template was cDNA made from the entire isolated RNA. TCRdb's copy holds only in-frame clones and misses some; the assay was immunoSEQ multiplex PCR. The table includes hundreds of thousands of clones, roughly a tenth detected once. Roughly 110 mL of blood, on average, came from one heparinised draw per donor. Broader study findings: Cells expressing TCR highly could be over-represented by cDNA sequencing. PCR, the amplification step, might favor shorter templates, equally in patients and controls. Across all four CD4+ subsets, people with type 1 diabetes showed modestly shorter TCRB CDR3s. Compared to healthy donors, patients appeared to have naive, central memory and Treg TCRB repertoires that were more alike.

The sequencing input was naive CD4+ T cells from blood. The sequence was obtained from a man aged 30 to 39 with type 1 diabetes. The chain carries TRBV9 and TRBJ2-5; a possible D gene is TRBD1 (6 bases). The CDR3 loop is CASSAAGVETQYF. The CDR3, as DNA: TGTGCCAGCAGCGCGGCAGGGGTTGAGACCCAGTACTTC. Looking up the rest from reference TRBV9 and TRBJ2-5 gives the full variable domain: DSGVTQTPKHLITATGQRVTLRCSPRSGDLSVYWYQQSLDQGLQFLIQYYNGEERAKGNILERFSAQQFPDLHSELNLSSLELGDSALYFCASSAAGVETQYFGPGTRLLVL.